This T cell receptor (beta chain) appears in the sequencing data of a study of cytomegalovirus exposure and HLA in healthy donors. Across the whole study: A data release that came early held approximately 85 million unique TCRs from HLA-typed donors.

It was with 60 Vbeta and 13 Jbeta primers that the PCR ran. The method was immunoSEQ multiplex PCR; TCRdb's version includes in-frame clones alone and lacks a portion of them. The table lists about 120,000 clones, 65% of them singletons, with roughly 9.7% in the top ten. This CDR3 has 14 amino acids. CDR1 and CDR2 from the germline V gene are SGHNT and YYREEE (reference sequence). V lost 0 bases, J lost 3 bases, and 9 bases lay in between. The rearrangement joins TRBV5-4 to TRBJ2-5; D not certain. The sequenced sample was PBMCs. The receptor was derived from a woman in her thirties or forties in good health and CMV-seropositive. Here the CDR3 DNA reads TGTGCCAGCAGCTTGGAACTGAGCGAAGAGACCCAGTACTTC. Its translation: CASSLELSEETQYF.